Each of the 29 T cell receptor beta chains below was sequenced from the same sample in a study of shared clonotypes between healthy human individuals (TCRdb year 2020). The library was made by the immunoSEQ multiplex PCR assay. TCRdb provides this immuneACCESS table in a form limited to in-frame rearrangements. Some clones are lacking; in checked studies, under half of them reflect an unresolved V gene, and why the rest are absent is not known. Counted in this sample were 950,000 to 1,200,000 clones; approximately 80% of them appeared once. The top ten clonotypes cover roughly 0.83% of the sample. Sequences were obtained from memory CD4+ T cells from PBMCs. What the cell subset or site label conveys for this sample: CD45RA-negative fraction. All receptors come from a man aged 18 to 29 in good health. Some clones in this sample may be carry-over from other donors' samples.

This chain joins TRBV2 and TRBJ1-5; D possibly corresponds to TRBD1 (5 bases). The CDR3 consists of 13 residues. Trimming cost V 6 bases and J 7 bases, with 13 bases left between them. CDR1 and CDR2 from the germline V gene are SNHLY and FYNNEI. This CDR3 reads CASSKGRQQPQHF. CDR3 bases: TGTGCCAGCAGCAAGGGACGTCAGCAGCCCCAGCATTTT.

There are a few counts of this clone. The V gene is TRBV28, the J gene TRBJ1-2; the D is unclear. Trimming shortened V by 4 bases and J by 1 base, and 16 bases separated the two germline ends. The CDR3 is made up of 16 amino acids. The germline CDR1 and CDR2 sequences are MDHEN and SYDVKM. In nucleotides, the CDR3 is TGTGCCAGCAGTTCCCATGAGGGCCCCCGTAACTATGGCTACACCTTC. Translation gives CASSSHEGPRNYGYTF.

The J gene is TRBJ2-3, the V gene TRBV7-2, with 8 bases fitting TRBD2. V lost 0 bases to trimming and J lost 8 bases; unmatched junction nucleotides: 7. The germline V gene encodes CDR1 SGHTA and CDR2 FQGNSA. This CDR3 spans 15 amino acids. The DNA for the CDR3 is TGTGCCAGCAGCTTAGCGACCAAGGGACTAGGTACGCAGTATTTT. It yields the protein CASSLATKGLGTQYF.

In nucleotides, the CDR3 is TGTGCCAGCCGACGAAGAATCGACTGGACCTACGAGCAGTACTTC. Protein product: CASRRRIDWTYEQYF. The V gene is TRBV6-1, the J gene TRBJ2-7; unclear D gene. The germline gives CDR1 MNHNS, CDR2 SASEGT. The CDR3 has 15 amino acids. V was cut by 8 bases and J by 2 bases, with 19 bases left in between.

The count of this clone is one. This sequence joins TRBV6-5 and TRBJ1-5; D is undetermined. Trimming shortened V by 5 bases and J by 13 bases, and 12 bases separated the two germline ends. Germline V CDR1 and CDR2: MNHEY, SVGAGI. The CDR3 is made up of 11 amino acids. The DNA of the CDR3 is TGTGCCAGCAGTACCTTGACACAACAGCATTTT. Protein: CASSTLTQQHF.

V is TRBV7-3 and J is TRBJ2-5; the D gene could be TRBD1 or TRBD2 (7 bases each). Germline CDR1 and CDR2: SGHTA and FQGTGA. This CDR3 contains 19 residues. Trimming left V 5 bases short and J 0 bases short, with 25 bases between. CDR3 sequence: CASSPISSGGGPYQETQYF. CDR3 in DNA: TGTGCCAGCAGCCCTATCTCTAGCGGAGGGGGCCCCTACCAAGAGACCCAGTACTTC.

The rearrangement uses TRBV5-1 and TRBJ1-3; 7 bases match TRBD1. Germline V gene sequence: CDR1 SGHRS, CDR2 YFSETQ. V was clipped by 4 bases and J by 1 base; unmatched bases: 8. This CDR3 has 16 amino acids. CDR3 DNA sequence: TGCGCCAGCAGCCCGGGACAGACTACTTCTGGAAACACCATATATTTT. Amino acid sequence: CASSPGQTTSGNTIYF. Looking up the rest from reference TRBV5-1 and TRBJ1-3 gives the full variable domain: KAGVTQTPRYLIKTRGQQVTLSCSPISGHRSVSWYQQTPGQGLQFLFEYFSETQRNKGNFPGRFSGRQFSNSRSEMNVSTLELGDSALYLCASSPGQTTSGNTIYFGEGSWLTVV.

The gene calls are TRBV27 and TRBJ2-2; possible D gene TRBD2, 6 bases. CDR1 is MNHEY and CDR2 is SMNVEV in the germline V gene (reference sequence). This CDR3 region has 15 residues. The germline V and J ends were trimmed by 7 bases and 6 bases, with 18 bases remaining between them. The CDR3 loop is CASKSGETKAGELFF. As DNA, the CDR3 is TGTGCCAGCAAGTCGGGAGAGACCAAGGCCGGGGAGCTGTTTTTT.

This clone was observed a handful of times. The chain combines TRBV5-5 with TRBJ1-3; possible D gene TRBD1, 5 bases. The V gene lost 0 bases and the J gene lost 1 base, with 5 bases spanning the gap. Looked up from germline, CDR1 is SGHKS and CDR2 is YYEKEE (reference sequence). CDR3 size: 14 residues. CDR3 loop: CASSLEGSGNTIYF. Written as DNA, the CDR3 is TGTGCCAGCAGCTTGGAGGGGTCTGGAAACACCATATATTTT.

The chain is built from TRBV5-6 and TRBJ2-3; D unclear. In germline, CDR1 is SGHDT, CDR2 YYEEEE. This CDR3 comprises 16 residues. V lost 1 base and J 3 bases, leaving 15 bases between the germline ends. In DNA, the CDR3 is TGTGCCAGCAGCTTGAGAGGTGTTAGCTTAACAGATACGCAGTATTTT. It translates to CASSLRGVSLTDTQYF.

The chain employs TRBV4-2 and TRBJ1-2; D remains ambiguous. The CDR3 is made up of 13 amino acids. Trimming took off 0 bases at V and 4 bases at J, with 6 bases between the two ends. From germline, CDR1 is LGHNA and CDR2 YNFKEQ. The CDR3 region is CASSQDPGYGYTF. CDR3 nucleotides: TGTGCCAGCAGCCAAGACCCAGGCTATGGCTACACCTTC.

Written as DNA, the CDR3 is TGTGCCAGCAGTTTAAAGGGTTCTTCAGGGCCCCAGCATTTT. As protein: CASSLKGSSGPQHF. This chain links TRBV27 with TRBJ1-5; D remains unclear. V lost 2 bases and J lost 9, with 14 bases in between. This CDR3 region has 14 residues. Per the germline V gene, CDR1 is MNHEY and CDR2 is SMNVEV (reference sequence).

This chain connects TRBV5-4 to TRBJ1-1, with TRBD1 identical over 10 bases. The CDR3 spans 14 residues. The V segment lost 3 bases and the J segment 5 bases; nucleotides outside the gene matches: 4. The germline V gene has CDR1 SGHNT and CDR2 YYREEE (reference sequence). The CDR3 coding sequence is TGTGCCAGCAGCTCTCGGACAGGGGGGACTGAAGCTTTCTTT. Encoded protein: CASSSRTGGTEAFF.

This clone was picked up a small number of times. The chain joins TRBV6-8 to TRBJ1-5, with D possibly TRBD1 on 6 matching bases. The V end was cut by 5 bases, the J end by 0 bases, with 11 bases between. This CDR3 contains 15 residues. Germline V lookup: CDR1 MNHGY, CDR2 SAAAGT. CDR3 residues: CASSRTEHSNQPQHF. CDR3 DNA sequence: TGTGCCAGCAGTCGGACAGAACATAGCAATCAGCCCCAGCATTTT.

The CDR3 region is CASSVERGIWDTQYF. The CDR3 bases are TGTGCCAGCAGCGTAGAGCGGGGGATCTGGGATACGCAGTATTTT. V usage is TRBV9 and J usage is TRBJ2-3, with 8 positions matching TRBD2. The germline V gene has CDR1 SGDLS and CDR2 YYNGEE. The CDR3 has 15 residues. Trimming removed 0 bases from V and 6 bases from J; junction bases left unmatched: 6. Full variable domain (missing parts from reference TRBV9 and TRBJ2-3): DSGVTQTPKHLITATGQRVTLRCSPRSGDLSVYWYQQSLDQGLQFLIQYYNGEERAKGNILERFSAQQFPDLHSELNLSSLELGDSALYFCASSVERGIWDTQYFGPGTRLTVL.

CDR3 residues: CASSLVVGRADTQYF. The CDR3, as DNA: TGTGCCAGCAGCTTAGTAGTCGGGAGGGCAGATACGCAGTATTTT. The V gene is TRBV7-8, the J gene TRBJ2-3; 8 bases line up with TRBD2. V shed 1 base and J 4 bases; nucleotides not matched to a gene: 4. From germline, CDR1 is SGHVS and CDR2 FQNEAQ. This CDR3 comprises 15 residues. Complete variable domain (other parts from reference TRBV7-8 and TRBJ2-3): GAGVSQSPRYKVAKRGQDVALRCDPISGHVSLFWYQQALGQGPEFLTYFQNEAQLDKSGLPSDRFFAERPEGSVSTLKIQRTQQEDSAVYLCASSLVVGRADTQYFGPGTRLTVL.

V gene TRBV4-2 combines with J gene TRBJ2-1; D is perhaps TRBD2 (6 bases). V lost 2 bases, J lost 6 bases, and 11 bases lay in between. CDR1 is LGHNA, CDR2 YNFKEQ, per germline. The CDR3 loop spans 14 amino acids. The DNA of the CDR3 is TGTGCCAGCAGCCAAAAACTAGCCCCCAATGAGCAGTTCTTC. It is translated as CASSQKLAPNEQFF.

The sample holds one count of this clone. CDR3 DNA: TGTGCTAGTGGTTTGGTACAGCCCGGGAGACCCAAGCAGTACTTC. Its protein product is CASGLVQPGRPKQYF. This chain joins TRBV12-5 and TRBJ2-7; D may be TRBD2 (6 bases). Germline V gene sequence: CDR1 LGHNT, CDR2 FRNRAP. V lost 0 bases and J lost 8, with 17 bases in between. This CDR3 contains 15 residues.

This clone was recorded once. This sequence joins TRBV5-6 and TRBJ1-1; no clear D gene. CDR3 length: 18 amino acids. Germline V gives CDR1 SGHDT, CDR2 YYEEEE. V was shortened by 1 base and J by 2 bases, with 21 bases between the two germline ends. The CDR3 loop is CASSLFRSWGEENTEAFF. For the CDR3, the DNA is TGTGCCAGCAGCTTGTTTCGGAGCTGGGGTGAAGAAAACACTGAAGCTTTCTTT.

The sample holds one count of this clone. Other DNA sequences in the sample encode the same CDR3. The chain is built from TRBV6-1 and TRBJ2-6, with D uncertain. Trimming removed 1 base from V and 0 bases from J, with 4 bases in between. The CDR3 extends over 15 amino acids. Germline CDR1 reads MNHNS; CDR2 reads SASEGT. The CDR3 coding sequence is TGTGCCAGCAGTGAAGGTAGCTCTGGGGCCAACGTCCTGACTTTC. Protein: CASSEGSSGANVLTF.

The V and J genes are TRBV2 and TRBJ1-5; D possibly corresponds to TRBD1 (6 bases). Germline values: CDR1 SNHLY, CDR2 FYNNEI. The CDR3 runs to 14 residues. The germline V and J ends were trimmed by 4 bases and 8 bases, with 15 bases remaining between them. The CDR3 is CASSGWHSGEPQHF. The DNA of the CDR3 is TGTGCCAGCAGTGGCTGGCATTCAGGGGAGCCCCAGCATTTT.

The V gene is TRBV6-4, the J gene TRBJ2-2; 7 bases map to TRBD1. V gave up 6 bases and J gave up 4 bases; unmatched junction bases: 5. CDR3 length: 14 residues. Germline V CDR1 and CDR2: MRHNA, SNTAGT. The DNA of the CDR3 is TGTGCCAGCAGGCTCGACAGGGCCACCGGGGAGCTGTTTTTT. Its translation: CASRLDRATGELFF.

The table lists this clone with a count of one. The chain uses TRBV11-3 and TRBJ2-2; a weak D match, TRBD1 (6 bases). The V end was cut by 5 bases, the J end by 4 bases, with 17 bases between. This CDR3 is built from 16 residues. The V gene's germline CDR1 is SGHNT and CDR2 YENEEA. The chain's CDR3 is CASSQTTGRGTGELFF. In DNA form, the CDR3 reads TGTGCCAGCAGCCAGACGACAGGTCGGGGCACCGGGGAGCTGTTTTTT.

This chain joins TRBV5-4 and TRBJ2-7, with 7 bases aligning to TRBD1. The germline CDR1 and CDR2 sequences are SGHNT and YYREEE (reference sequence). The J segment lost 3 bases and the V segment lost 3 bases, leaving 9 bases of the junction unmatched. This CDR3 comprises 15 residues. The DNA for the CDR3 is TGTGCCAGCAGCTCGACCACAGGGGCCCACTACGAGCAGTACTTC. Encoded protein: CASSSTTGAHYEQYF.

The genes are TRBV7-2 and TRBJ2-1, with TRBD2 matching 9 bases. CDR1 is SGHTA, CDR2 FQGNSA, per germline. J was trimmed by 6 bases and V by 1 base; bases with no gene match: 4. The CDR3 is 15 residues long. CDR3 coding DNA: TGTGCCAGCAGCTTAGTGGCTAGCGGGATCAATGAGCAGTTCTTC. Its translation: CASSLVASGINEQFF.

The gene calls are TRBV7-2 and TRBJ1-4, with a tentative D call TRBD1 (5 bases). Germline V gene data show CDR1 as SGHTA and CDR2 as FQGNSA. CDR3 length equals 14 residues. Trimming stripped 4 bases from V and 8 bases from J, with 14 bases between. The CDR3 protein is CASSWGPTGEKLFF. In DNA, the CDR3 is TGTGCCAGCAGCTGGGGACCGACGGGGGAAAAACTGTTTTTT.

The V gene is TRBV27, the J gene TRBJ1-1; D not resolved. CDR3 length: 14 amino acids. V dropped 6 bases and J dropped 1 base, with 12 bases sitting between them. Germline lookup yields CDR1 MNHEY and CDR2 SMNVEV (reference sequence). CDR3: CASRSWGGNTEAFF. The CDR3 bases are TGTGCCAGCAGGTCCTGGGGTGGGAACACTGAAGCTTTCTTT.

The J gene is TRBJ1-5, the V gene TRBV2, with a possible D match to TRBD1 (5 bases). The ends were cut back, 5 bases at V and 2 bases at J, with 10 bases in the middle. Germline CDR1 SNHLY, CDR2 FYNNEI. CDR3 size: 14 residues. The CDR3, as DNA: TGTGCCAGCAGTCGACAGTTACGCAATCAGCCCCAGCATTTT. Amino acids: CASSRQLRNQPQHF.

A word on this clone: Other DNA sequences from this sample encode an identical CDR3 as well. V and J are TRBV11-2 and TRBJ1-4; 9 bases map to TRBD1. V was clipped by 5 bases and J by 6 bases; unmatched bases: 4. There are 14 residues in the CDR3. Germline loops: CDR1 SGHAT, CDR2 FQNNGV. The CDR3 DNA sequence: TGTGCCAGCAGCCACAGGGGGCGTGATGAAAAACTGTTTTTT. This encodes CASSHRGRDEKLFF.